A single sample is the source of the 9 T cell receptor beta chains below, sequenced in a study of blood T cell repertoires in COVID-19. Sequencing was performed with immunoSEQ multiplex PCR; in TCRdb, only in-frame clones are kept and a portion is missing. This table holds about 180,000 clones, over 80% found once. Sequenced input: peripheral blood. These receptors came from a woman aged 40 to 55 with COVID-19, enrolled during active disease.

The chain combines TRBV20-1 with TRBJ1-5; no definite D call. Trimming pared 7 bases from V and 12 bases from J, leaving 13 bases between. The CDR3 is 10 amino acids. In germline, CDR1 is DFQATT, CDR2 SNEGSKA (reference sequence). CDR3 loop: CSGGAGLQHF. The CDR3 nucleotides are TGCAGTGGGGGAGCCGGGCTCCAGCATTTT.

This CDR3 reads CASSAREGRGNEQFF. In nucleotides, the CDR3 is TGTGCCAGCAGTGCGCGGGAGGGCCGTGGTAATGAGCAGTTCTTC. The chain carries TRBV25-1 and TRBJ2-1; 9 nucleotides agree with TRBD2. J lost 7 bases, V lost 4 bases, and 8 bases had no gene match. Germline CDR1 and CDR2: MGHDK and SYGVNS. CDR3 length equals 15 residues.

V and J are TRBV21-1 and TRBJ1-5; TRBD1, the D gene given by the table, was not confirmed from the DNA. TRBV21-1 is a pseudogene. The CDR3 extends over 13 amino acids. The CDR3: CASSYRGYRPQHF. CDR3 coding DNA: TGTGCCAGCAGCTACAGGGGGTATCGTCCCCAGCATTTT.

The rearrangement uses TRBV6-5 and TRBJ1-2; TRBD1 might be the D (5 bases). Trimming cost V 7 bases and J 7 bases, with 13 bases left between them. This CDR3 region has 12 residues. Germline assignment: CDR1 MNHEY and CDR2 SVGAGI. CDR3 region: CASTRQGSGYTF. The CDR3 bases are TGTGCCAGCACCAGGCAGGGATCTGGCTACACCTTC.

DNA of the CDR3: TGTGCCACCAGCACGGAGATTGAGCAGTTCTTC. This gives the protein CATSTEIEQFF. J is TRBJ2-1 and V is TRBV15; D is uncertain. CDR1 is LNHNV and CDR2 is YYDKDF in the germline V gene (reference sequence). Deletions cut 4 bases from V and 9 bases from J, with 7 bases between. This CDR3 region has 11 residues.

The gene calls are TRBV10-2 and TRBJ2-6; D gene ambiguous. Trimming left V 6 bases short and J 1 base short, with 16 bases between. Germline V lookup: CDR1 WSHSY, CDR2 SAAADI. This CDR3 spans 17 amino acids. CDR3 amino acids: CASRSEVLGSGANVLTF. DNA for the CDR3: TGCGCCAGCAGGTCCGAGGTTCTTGGGTCTGGGGCCAACGTCCTGACTTTC.

This chain connects TRBV5-1 to TRBJ2-1, with 7 bases that match TRBD1. The length of the CDR3 is 16 residues. Germline trimming cut 4 bases from V and 5 bases from J; bases unmatched to any gene: 12. Germline V gene sequence: CDR1 SGHRS, CDR2 YFSETQ. The CDR3 DNA reads as TGCGCCAGCAGCGACCAACGACAGGGAAATAACAATGAGCAGTTCTTC. Its translation: CASSDQRQGNNNEQFF.

V usage is TRBV5-1 and J usage is TRBJ1-3; 9 bases map to TRBD1. The ends lost 3 bases at V and 6 bases at J; junction bases unmatched: 7. Per germline, CDR1 SGHRS and CDR2 YFSETQ. The CDR3 sequence is 15 residues long. The CDR3 DNA sequence: TGCGCCAGCAGCTCGGGGACAGGGACAGAAAACACCATATATTTT. This encodes CASSSGTGTENTIYF.

V gene TRBV10-3 combines with J gene TRBJ1-1; D is ambiguous. V was clipped by 5 bases and J by 1 base, with 8 bases between them. This CDR3 is built from 13 residues. Germline V CDR1 and CDR2: ENHRY, SYGVKD. The CDR3 sequence is CAISPSQNTEAFF. The CDR3 nucleotides are TGTGCCATCAGTCCCTCACAGAACACTGAAGCTTTCTTT.